This record concerns one T cell receptor (beta chain) sequence. What it binds is unknown. Here immunoSEQ multiplex PCR was the method, and the copy in TCRdb shows in-frame clones only, minus some. The table has 50,000 or so clones, over 80% seen once. The data were taken from a study of cytotoxic CD8 clonotypes in ibrutinib-treated CLL. Study overall: About 24 partial and 2 complete responses; at median roughly 70 months, approximately 15 remitted, 12 progressed. Treatment had run for a median around eleven months, range 6 to 36, when response samples were taken.

Findings and caveats of the study: The clonality went up when patients responded to ibrutinib and dropped back toward baseline at progression. The public clonotypes identified were infrequent and showed contraction or stability on treatment.

The sample consisted of PBMCs, taken after 24 months of ibrutinib treatment. The receptor's source is a human donor with chronic lymphocytic leukemia.

CDR3: CASSLVGDQPQHF. CDR3 in DNA: TGTGCCAGCAGCTTAGTAGGGGATCAGCCCCAGCATTTT. The J gene is TRBJ1-5, the V gene TRBV7-2, with D tentatively TRBD1 (5 bases). CDR3 length: 13 residues. The V end was cut by 1 base, the J end by 5 bases, with 6 bases between. CDR1 and CDR2 (germline): SGHTA, FQGNSA. Full variable domain (outside the CDR3, taken from reference TRBV7-2 and TRBJ1-5): GAGVSQSPSNKVTEKGKDVELRCDPISGHTALYWYRQSLGQGLEFLIYFQGNSAPDKSGLPSDRFSAERTGGSVSTLTIQRTQQEDSAVYLCASSLVGDQPQHFGDGTRLSIL.